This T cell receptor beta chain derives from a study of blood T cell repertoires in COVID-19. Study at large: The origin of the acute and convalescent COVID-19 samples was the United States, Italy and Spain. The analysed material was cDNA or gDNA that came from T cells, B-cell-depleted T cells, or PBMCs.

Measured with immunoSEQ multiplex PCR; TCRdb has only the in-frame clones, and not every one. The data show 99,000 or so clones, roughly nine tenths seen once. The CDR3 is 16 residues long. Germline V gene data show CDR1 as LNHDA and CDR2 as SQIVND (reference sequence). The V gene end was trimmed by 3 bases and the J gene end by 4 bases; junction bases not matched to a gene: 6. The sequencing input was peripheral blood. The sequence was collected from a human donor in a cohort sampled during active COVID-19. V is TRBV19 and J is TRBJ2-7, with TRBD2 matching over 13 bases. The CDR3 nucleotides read TGTGCCAGTAGTATTGGGACTAGCGGGACTATTTACGAGCAGTACTTC. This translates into CASSIGTSGTIYEQYF.